These T cell receptor beta chains were read from a single sample in a study of blood T cell repertoires in COVID-19. Here immunoSEQ multiplex PCR was the method, and the copy in TCRdb shows in-frame clones only, minus some. The sample lists about 370,000 clones; 90% were seen once. Sequenced input: peripheral blood. Receptors were obtained from a man between 18 and 35 years old with active or convalescent COVID-19. Each CDR3 is given with its conserved first and last residue. The order of the fields is CDR3 protein, CDR3 DNA, V gene, clone size, D gene, J gene. The D gene is left open where the match is weak. Only part of the rows carry a size: once, few, many, or a class if the clone is expanded.

CDR3 protein: CASRLAMEGQETQYF
CDR3 DNA: TGCGCCAGCAGACTCGCAATGGAGGGGCAAGAGACCCAGTACTTC
V gene: TRBV4-3
clone size: -
D gene: -
J gene: TRBJ2-5

CDR3 protein: CASRDTGTAVGNTIYF
CDR3 DNA: TGTGCCAGCAGGGACACCGGGACAGCAGTTGGAAACACCATATATTTT
V gene: TRBV28
clone size: -
D gene: TRBD1
J gene: TRBJ1-3

CDR3 protein: CASSLVVATGGGTYNEQFF
CDR3 DNA: TGTGCCAGCAGCTTGGTTGTGGCCACAGGGGGTGGTACCTACAATGAGCAGTTCTTC
V gene: TRBV5-8
clone size: -
D gene: TRBD1
J gene: TRBJ2-1

CDR3 protein: CASRSYRDEQYF
CDR3 DNA: TGTGCAAGTCGCTCCTACAGGGACGAGCAGTACTTC
V gene: TRBV12-2
clone size: -
D gene: -
J gene: TRBJ2-7

CDR3 protein: CASSVGLAGGSYNEQFF
CDR3 DNA: TGTGCCAGCAGTGTCGGACTAGCGGGAGGTTCGTACAATGAGCAGTTCTTC
V gene: TRBV6-4
clone size: -
D gene: TRBD2
J gene: TRBJ2-1

CDR3 protein: CASRGPGTGKGYTF
CDR3 DNA: TGTGCCAGTAGGGGACCCGGGACAGGTAAAGGCTACACCTTC
V gene: TRBV19
clone size: -
D gene: TRBD1
J gene: TRBJ1-2

CDR3 protein: CASSRGSGLLYEQYF
CDR3 DNA: TGCGCCAGCAGTCGGGGGTCGGGACTTCTCTACGAGCAGTACTTC
V gene: TRBV5-1
clone size: -
D gene: -
J gene: TRBJ2-7

CDR3 protein: CASSRQDSRTEAFF
CDR3 DNA: TGTGCCAGTAGTAGACAGGACAGTCGCACTGAAGCTTTCTTT
V gene: TRBV19
clone size: -
D gene: -
J gene: TRBJ1-1

CDR3 protein: CASSRDSSGNTIYF
CDR3 DNA: TGTGCCAGCAGTCGGGACAGCTCTGGAAACACCATATATTTT
V gene: TRBV7-2
clone size: -
D gene: TRBD1
J gene: TRBJ1-3

CDR3 protein: CASSLSGTPNYGYTF
CDR3 DNA: TGTGCCAGCAGTTTATCCGGGACACCTAACTATGGCTACACCTTC
V gene: TRBV27
clone size: -
D gene: -
J gene: TRBJ1-2

CDR3 protein: CASSFGQPQHF
CDR3 DNA: TGTGCCAGCAGTTTCGGTCAGCCCCAGCATTTT
V gene: TRBV12-3/TRBV12-4
clone size: -
D gene: -
J gene: TRBJ1-5

CDR3 protein: CASSQEETGNQPQHF
CDR3 DNA: TGCGCCAGCAGCCAAGAAGAGACAGGGAATCAGCCCCAGCATTTT
V gene: TRBV4-1
clone size: -
D gene: TRBD1
J gene: TRBJ1-5

CDR3 protein: CASSPRGGGSYEQYF
CDR3 DNA: TGTGCCAGCAGTCCAAGGGGCGGGGGCTCCTACGAGCAGTACTTC
V gene: TRBV27
clone size: -
D gene: TRBD2
J gene: TRBJ2-7

CDR3 protein: CASSSGSTRGGTEAFF
CDR3 DNA: TGTGCCAGCAGCTCCGGGTCAACCAGGGGCGGCACTGAAGCTTTCTTT
V gene: TRBV7-3
clone size: -
D gene: -
J gene: TRBJ1-1

CDR3 protein: CASSLDTYGTGITDTQYF
CDR3 DNA: TGTGCCAGCAGCTTAGACACGTATGGGACAGGGATCACAGATACGCAGTATTTT
V gene: TRBV11-3
clone size: -
D gene: TRBD1
J gene: TRBJ2-3

CDR3 protein: CASSPPSAVHEQYF
CDR3 DNA: TGTGCCAGCTCCCCTCCGAGCGCTGTCCACGAGCAGTACTTC
V gene: TRBV9
clone size: -
D gene: -
J gene: TRBJ2-7

CDR3 protein: CASSSSGTYNEQFF
CDR3 DNA: TGTGCCAGCAGCTCCTCCGGGACCTACAATGAGCAGTTCTTC
V gene: TRBV5-4
clone size: -
D gene: -
J gene: TRBJ2-1

CDR3 protein: CASSLARGPQETQYF
CDR3 DNA: TGTGCCAGCAGCTTGGCCAGGGGACCCCAAGAGACCCAGTACTTC
V gene: TRBV11-2
clone size: -
D gene: -
J gene: TRBJ2-5

CDR3 protein: CASTTGATNEKLFF
CDR3 DNA: TGTGCCAGCACCACGGGAGCAACTAATGAAAAACTGTTTTTT
V gene: TRBV2
clone size: -
D gene: -
J gene: TRBJ1-4

CDR3 protein: CASSPYEQYF
CDR3 DNA: TGCGCCAGCAGTCCTTACGAGCAGTACTTC
V gene: TRBV23-1
clone size: -
D gene: -
J gene: TRBJ2-7

CDR3 protein: CASSSSGTGLSFF
CDR3 DNA: TGTGCCAGCAGCTCGTCCGGGACAGGTTTGTCTTTCTTT
V gene: TRBV7-3
clone size: once
D gene: TRBD1
J gene: TRBJ1-1

CDR3 protein: CATSDPLTREDEQYF
CDR3 DNA: TGTGCCACCAGTGATCCACTCACCAGGGAGGACGAGCAGTACTTC
V gene: TRBV24-1
clone size: once
D gene: -
J gene: TRBJ2-7

CDR3 protein: CASSLYQGANEQYF
CDR3 DNA: TGTGCCAGCAGTTTGTATCAGGGGGCCAACGAGCAGTACTTC
V gene: TRBV27
clone size: once
D gene: TRBD1
J gene: TRBJ2-7

CDR3 protein: CASRSTSGGRADTQYF
CDR3 DNA: TGCGCCAGCAGGTCGACTAGCGGGGGGAGGGCGGATACGCAGTATTTT
V gene: TRBV5-1
clone size: -
D gene: TRBD2
J gene: TRBJ2-3

CDR3 protein: CASSRPLAGSADTQYF
CDR3 DNA: TGTGCCAGCAGCAGACCCCTAGCGGGAAGTGCAGATACGCAGTATTTT
V gene: TRBV11-2
clone size: -
D gene: TRBD2
J gene: TRBJ2-3

CDR3 protein: CASSYAMNTEAFF
CDR3 DNA: TGTGCCAGCAGCTACGCGATGAACACTGAAGCTTTCTTT
V gene: TRBV27
clone size: -
D gene: -
J gene: TRBJ1-1

CDR3 protein: CASRLGGARKNIQYF
CDR3 DNA: TGTGCCAGCAGGCTAGGAGGGGCGAGGAAAAACATTCAGTACTTC
V gene: TRBV7-3
clone size: -
D gene: -
J gene: TRBJ2-4

CDR3 protein: CASSRGPGQGRIPLHF
CDR3 DNA: TGTGCCAGCTCTCGGGGACCGGGACAGGGGAGGATTCCCCTCCACTTT
V gene: TRBV27
clone size: -
D gene: TRBD1
J gene: TRBJ1-6

CDR3 protein: CASSDYVQETQYF
CDR3 DNA: TGTGCCAGTAGCGACTATGTTCAAGAGACCCAGTACTTC
V gene: TRBV19
clone size: once
D gene: -
J gene: TRBJ2-5

CDR3 protein: CASSLVAGTRTDTQYF
CDR3 DNA: TGTGCCAGCAGCTTGGTGGCAGGGACTCGCACAGATACGCAGTATTTT
V gene: TRBV5-5
clone size: once
D gene: -
J gene: TRBJ2-3

CDR3 protein: CASSIDRGTEAFF
CDR3 DNA: TGTGCCAGCAGTATCGACAGGGGCACTGAAGCTTTCTTT
V gene: TRBV27
clone size: -
D gene: TRBD1
J gene: TRBJ1-1

CDR3 protein: CASSVATGDDSGDGYTF
CDR3 DNA: TGTGCCAGCAGTGTCGCGACAGGGGATGACTCGGGAGATGGCTACACCTTC
V gene: TRBV6-1
clone size: -
D gene: TRBD1
J gene: TRBJ1-2

CDR3 protein: CASRGLAGGSGTGELFF
CDR3 DNA: TGTGCCAGTAGGGGACTAGCGGGAGGGTCGGGTACCGGGGAGCTGTTTTTT
V gene: TRBV19
clone size: -
D gene: TRBD2
J gene: TRBJ2-2

CDR3 protein: CASSERGKQETQYF
CDR3 DNA: TGTGCCAGCAGTGAGCGGGGAAAACAAGAGACCCAGTACTTC
V gene: TRBV6-2/TRBV6-3
clone size: -
D gene: TRBD2
J gene: TRBJ2-5

CDR3 protein: CAVWDRANGYTF
CDR3 DNA: TGTGCTGTATGGGACAGGGCCAATGGCTACACCTTC
V gene: TRBV28
clone size: -
D gene: TRBD1
J gene: TRBJ1-2

CDR3 protein: CASSKDSLFQPQHF
CDR3 DNA: TGTGCCAGCAGCAAGGACAGCCTTTTTCAGCCCCAGCATTTT
V gene: TRBV5-5
clone size: -
D gene: -
J gene: TRBJ1-5

CDR3 protein: CASSLSPSGSDYNEQFF
CDR3 DNA: TGTGCCAGCTCACTATCTCCCTCAGGGTCCGACTACAATGAGCAGTTCTTC
V gene: TRBV18
clone size: -
D gene: -
J gene: TRBJ2-1

CDR3 protein: CSVDEGAGETQYF
CDR3 DNA: TGCAGCGTTGATGAGGGGGCGGGGGAGACCCAGTACTTC
V gene: TRBV29-1
clone size: once
D gene: -
J gene: TRBJ2-5

CDR3 protein: CSVWRSPDTQYF
CDR3 DNA: TGCAGCGTTTGGAGGAGCCCAGATACGCAGTATTTT
V gene: TRBV29-1
clone size: -
D gene: -
J gene: TRBJ2-3

CDR3 protein: CASSRERNTGELFF
CDR3 DNA: TGTGCCAGCAGCCGCGAAAGGAACACCGGGGAGCTGTTTTTT
V gene: TRBV7-2
clone size: -
D gene: -
J gene: TRBJ2-2

CDR3 protein: CASSPLRGSDSPLHF
CDR3 DNA: TGTGCCAGCTCACCACTCCGGGGATCGGATTCACCCCTCCACTTT
V gene: TRBV18
clone size: -
D gene: -
J gene: TRBJ1-6

CDR3 protein: CATAGLAGTYEQYF
CDR3 DNA: TGTGCCACCGCGGGACTAGCGGGGACCTACGAGCAGTACTTC
V gene: TRBV6-5
clone size: -
D gene: TRBD2
J gene: TRBJ2-7

CDR3 protein: CASSPRTSGRGTDTQYF
CDR3 DNA: TGCGCCAGCAGCCCACGGACTAGCGGGAGGGGGACAGATACGCAGTATTTT
V gene: TRBV5-1
clone size: -
D gene: TRBD2
J gene: TRBJ2-3

CDR3 protein: CASSYGLAGNTEAFF
CDR3 DNA: TGTGCCAGCAGTTACGGGTTGGCAGGGAACACTGAAGCTTTCTTT
V gene: TRBV6-6
clone size: -
D gene: -
J gene: TRBJ1-1

CDR3 protein: CATRGANGRTDTQYF
CDR3 DNA: TGTGCCACCAGGGGAGCCAACGGGAGAACAGATACGCAGTATTTT
V gene: TRBV24-1
clone size: few
D gene: -
J gene: TRBJ2-3

CDR3 protein: CASRDTGGFTEAFF
CDR3 DNA: TGTGCCAGCAGAGACACAGGGGGCTTCACTGAAGCTTTCTTT
V gene: TRBV27
clone size: -
D gene: TRBD1
J gene: TRBJ1-1

CDR3 protein: CAWSVPRLAHYEQYF
CDR3 DNA: TGTGCCTGGAGTGTACCCCGACTAGCCCACTACGAGCAGTACTTC
V gene: TRBV30
clone size: -
D gene: TRBD2
J gene: TRBJ2-7

CDR3 protein: CASSLFGTVSYNSPLHF
CDR3 DNA: TGCGCCAGCAGCTTGTTCGGAACAGTGTCCTATAATTCACCCCTCCACTTT
V gene: TRBV5-1
clone size: -
D gene: -
J gene: TRBJ1-6

CDR3 protein: CASSLAAETPGYGYTF
CDR3 DNA: TGTGCCAGCAGCTTAGCAGCCGAAACCCCGGGATATGGCTACACCTTC
V gene: TRBV7-9
clone size: -
D gene: -
J gene: TRBJ1-2

CDR3 protein: CASSLDRWAGQAGELFF
CDR3 DNA: TGTGCCAGCAGCTTAGATAGGTGGGCAGGGCAAGCCGGGGAGCTGTTTTTT
V gene: TRBV7-2
clone size: -
D gene: -
J gene: TRBJ2-2